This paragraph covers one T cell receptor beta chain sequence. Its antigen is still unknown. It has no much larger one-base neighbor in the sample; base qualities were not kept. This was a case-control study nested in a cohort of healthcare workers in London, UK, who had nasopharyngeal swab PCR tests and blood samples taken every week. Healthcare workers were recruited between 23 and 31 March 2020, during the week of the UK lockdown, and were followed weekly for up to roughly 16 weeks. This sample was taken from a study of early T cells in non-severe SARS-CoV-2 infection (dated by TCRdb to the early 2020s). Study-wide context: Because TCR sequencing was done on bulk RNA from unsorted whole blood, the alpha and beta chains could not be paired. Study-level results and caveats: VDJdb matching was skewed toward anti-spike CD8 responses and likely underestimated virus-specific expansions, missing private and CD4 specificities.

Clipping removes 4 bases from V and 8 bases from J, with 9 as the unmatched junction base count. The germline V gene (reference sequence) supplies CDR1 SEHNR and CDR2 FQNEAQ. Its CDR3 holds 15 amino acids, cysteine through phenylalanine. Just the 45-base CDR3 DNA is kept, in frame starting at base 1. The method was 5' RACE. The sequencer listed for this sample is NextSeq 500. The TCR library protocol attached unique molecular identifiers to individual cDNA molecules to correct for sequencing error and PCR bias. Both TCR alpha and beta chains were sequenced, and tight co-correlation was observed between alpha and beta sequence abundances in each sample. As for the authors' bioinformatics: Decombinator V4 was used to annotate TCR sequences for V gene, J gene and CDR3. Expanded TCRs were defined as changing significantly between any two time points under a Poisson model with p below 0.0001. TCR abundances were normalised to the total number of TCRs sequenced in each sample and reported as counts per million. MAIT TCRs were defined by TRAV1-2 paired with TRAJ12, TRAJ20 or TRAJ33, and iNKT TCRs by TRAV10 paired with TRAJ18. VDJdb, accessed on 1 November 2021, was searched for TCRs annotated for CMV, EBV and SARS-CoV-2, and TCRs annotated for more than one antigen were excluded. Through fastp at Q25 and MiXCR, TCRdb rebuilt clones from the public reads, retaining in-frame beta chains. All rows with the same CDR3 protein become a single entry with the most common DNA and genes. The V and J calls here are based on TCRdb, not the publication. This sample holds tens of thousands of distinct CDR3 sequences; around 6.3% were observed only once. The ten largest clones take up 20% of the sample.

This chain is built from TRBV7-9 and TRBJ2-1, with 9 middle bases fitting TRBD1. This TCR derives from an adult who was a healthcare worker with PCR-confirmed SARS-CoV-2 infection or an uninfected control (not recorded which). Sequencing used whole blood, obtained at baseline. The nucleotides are TGTGCCAGCAGCTCAACCGGGACAGGGCGCGATGAGCAGTTCTTC. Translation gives CASSSTGTGRDEQFF. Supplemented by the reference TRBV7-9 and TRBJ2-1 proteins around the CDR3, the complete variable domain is DTGVSQNPRHKITKRGQNVTFRCDPISEHNRLYWYRQTLGQGPEFLTYFQNEAQLEKSRLLSDRFSAERPKGSFSTLEIQRTEQGDSAMYLCASSSTGTGRDEQFFGPGTRLTVL.